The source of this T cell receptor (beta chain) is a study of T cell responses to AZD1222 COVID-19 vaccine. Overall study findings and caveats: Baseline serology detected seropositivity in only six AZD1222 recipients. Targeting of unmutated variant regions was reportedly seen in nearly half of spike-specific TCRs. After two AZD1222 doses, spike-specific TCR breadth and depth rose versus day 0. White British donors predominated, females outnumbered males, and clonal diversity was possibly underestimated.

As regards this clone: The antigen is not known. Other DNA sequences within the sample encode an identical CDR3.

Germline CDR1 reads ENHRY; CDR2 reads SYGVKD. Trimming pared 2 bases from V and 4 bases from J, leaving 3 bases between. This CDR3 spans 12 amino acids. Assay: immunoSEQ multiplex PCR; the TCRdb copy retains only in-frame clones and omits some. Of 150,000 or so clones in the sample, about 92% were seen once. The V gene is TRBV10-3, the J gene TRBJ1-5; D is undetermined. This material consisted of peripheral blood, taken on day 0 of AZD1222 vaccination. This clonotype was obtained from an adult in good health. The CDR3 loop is CAISEGNQPQHF. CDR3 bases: TGTGCCATCAGTGAGGGGAATCAGCCCCAGCATTTT.